This T cell receptor (beta chain) came from a study of cytomegalovirus exposure and HLA in healthy donors (TCRdb year 2017). Notes on the research overall: An earlier analysis of roughly 500 of the donors reported over 250 Gb of sequence data and around 120 million unique TCR beta sequences obtained from roughly 170 million T cells. Donor age, sex, ethnicity and CMV serostatus were collected together with the repertoire data. In a later genetic analysis, genome-wide SNP genotypes for 398 of the 666 donors were used, and that subset was treated as a discovery cohort. High-throughput TCR immunosequencing, statistical association of individual TCRs with disease status, and machine learning were combined to predict cytomegalovirus infection status. Among approximately 370 genotyped donors of the cohort, an average of approximately 240,000 unique TCR beta nucleotide sequences was sequenced per donor, of which roughly 17% were non-productive. Every discovery cohort repertoire had been produced on one sequencing platform. Besides the first cohort of 500 to 700 subjects, a separate validation cohort made up of roughly 120 different subjects was used. A later analysis re-analyzed previously published TCR beta repertoires from 500 to 700 donors and added high-resolution HLA genotyping to study TCR occurrence patterns. Rather than drawing on any new phenotypic data, the later analysis identified candidate immune exposures from TCR beta sequences and the way those sequences occurred across donors. The study aimed to test whether signatures of past pathogen exposure could be identified by cataloging public T cell receptors. HLA typing covered class I and class II loci at four-digit resolution. The study profiled the T cell repertoires of hundreds of subjects by immunosequencing and related them to cytomegalovirus serostatus. Of the roughly 400 genotyped donors, roughly 76% were placed in the genetic ancestry cluster associated with self-reported Caucasian donors. An earlier analysis of 587 of the donors applied high-throughput TCR beta sequencing to assess whether each TCR beta V gene segment acted as functional or pseudogenic. About 5 DR-DQ haplotypes were handled as single units for association and clustering, since linkage in the cohort was strong. Approximately 300 gigabases of sequencing data and 91 million or so unique TCR sequences made up an early release that covered approximately 650 HLA-typed donors. The number of donors typed differed by locus, with roughly 629-640 for A, B, C, DRB1 and DQB1, over 500 for DQA1, approximately 570 for DPA1, and some 450 for DPB1. Points the paper makes about the study in general: Because the 87-base-pair reads could not distinguish some IMGT-functional V segments, including TRBV6-2 and TRBV6-3, those segments were excluded. A later analysis found that most CMV-associated TCR beta chains appeared HLA-restricted, with HLA associations seemingly driven largely by CMV exposure. While some public TCRs were present in many individuals, most TCR sequences turned up only very rarely across donors. In the study, some 160 TCR beta chains were listed as associated with cytomegalovirus. Assigning TCR associations to individual alleles was difficult when HLA alleles, especially DR and DQ, strongly co-occurred. An earlier analysis of approximately 540 of the donors showed that most TCR beta V segments appeared in productive rearrangements either about 90% or about 30% of the time, which broadly matched IMGT annotations. Only TCR beta chains were sequenced in this cohort, and the absence of alpha or paired-chain data limited detectable features. Linkage disequilibrium might explain the correlated functional status among segregating V segments, but an unknown experimental factor could not be ruled out. Presence/absence analyses assumed roughly uniform sequencing depth across donors, an assumption that may not hold. In a later analysis, the rate of TCR association differed among HLA loci, with DRB1 alleles having the most associated TCRs and HLA-C alleles having the fewest. Because HLA typing was unavailable for some donors at each locus, only the typed subset was used in association tests. In both the original and validation cohorts, the classifier was reported to diagnose cytomegalovirus status with high specificity and sensitivity. Immune exposure information for the cohort was limited to CMV serostatus. Because counts were too low, fewer than 20 rarely observed V segments, including chromosome 9 orphons, were excluded from the earlier analysis of several hundred of the donors. In a later genetic analysis, a missense DCLRE1C variant was associated with V-gene and J-gene trimming of TCR beta chains, and the association was replicated in an independent cohort. A further reported finding was that TCR beta sequences accurately predicted the HLA-A and HLA-B alleles for most subjects in the first cohort. A later analysis associated some 17,000 TCR beta sequences with specific HLA alleles at a false discovery rate of 0.05. In vitro tests confirmed that three of the cytomegalovirus-associated TCR beta chains recognize cytomegalovirus antigens. According to a later analysis, parvovirus B19, influenza, CMV and Epstein-Barr virus appeared linked to several top co-occurrence clusters. According to the authors, the approach could potentially be generalized to other disease states and immunological phenotypes. A later analysis found that HLA-associated TCR beta chains were more clonally expanded and had lower generation probabilities than equally common non-associated chains. The sequencing pipeline was judged likely to have produced a cluster of highly shared sequence variants as a technical artifact. A later genetic analysis reported fewer N-insertions in productive TCRs among donors in an Asian-associated ancestry cluster than the approximately 700-donor mean.

This clone appeared a single time. Its binding antigen is unknown. Base quality data are lacking; no much larger clone is found one base away. The cohort comprised more than 550 healthy bone marrow donors. At the time of sampling, all cohort members were nominally healthy, though unrecorded immune exposures were likely present. The donor tested CMV seronegative, placing the donor among the 350 or so seronegative members of the cohort. A peripheral blood sample was collected from each donor, and TCR beta sequencing was performed on peripheral blood mononuclear cells. The Qiagen DNeasy Blood Extraction Kit was used to extract genomic DNA from the blood cell samples. The library was obtained by the immunoSEQ multiplex PCR assay. For the multiplex PCR, a mixture combining 60 forward primers for TCR Vbeta segments and 13 reverse primers for TCR Jbeta segments was used. The CDR3 region of rearranged TCR beta genes was amplified from genomic DNA by a multiplex PCR assay. Amplified TCR beta libraries were sequenced as 87-base-pair reads on the Illumina HiSeq System. In the original analysis: Across the 666 repertoires, a later analysis counted approximately 75 million unique TCR beta chains, roughly 11 million of which were shared by at least two donors. Raw reads were error-corrected and collapsed into unique sequences by a nearest-neighbor algorithm in which closely related sequences were merged to remove PCR and sequencing errors. V, D and J gene segments were assigned by aligning CDR3 sequences to IMGT reference sequences. For a sequence to be retained, a match of at least six nucleotides was required to both a V gene segment and a J gene segment. A rearrangement counted as productive if the CDR3 had no stop codons and remained in frame with V and J, and every other rearrangement counted as non-productive. CDR3 was defined according to IMGT convention as the region running from the second conserved V-encoded cysteine to the conserved J-encoded phenylalanine. In an earlier analysis of some 550 of the donors, sequences lacking an unambiguous match to a single V gene segment were excluded. In an earlier analysis of 450 to 700 of the donors, V segments were called functional above 56.7% productive rearrangements and were called segregating when the between-donor standard deviation exceeded 5%. A statistical classification framework was built for diagnosing cytomegalovirus status from the catalog of TCR beta chain sequences. V and J gene assignment, in a later analysis, came from comparing TCR nucleotide sequences with IMGT/GENE-DB human TR gene sequences. In a later analysis, CDR3 sequences and most-parsimonious VDJ recombination scenarios were assigned using the TCRdist pipeline. In a later analysis, each TCR beta chain was defined by its CDR3 amino acid sequence together with its V-gene family, and reads without a unique V-gene family were excluded. As a way to deal with suspected cross-contamination and a sequencing artifact, a later analysis dropped hundreds of nucleotide sequences that were highly shared and had low generation probability. A later analysis calculated a clonal expansion index for each public chain from normalized within-repertoire ranks of inferred template counts. In a later analysis, generation probabilities were computed using a VDJ recombination model fitted to out-of-frame rearrangements, and the results were checked against IGoR. Hypergeometric tests were used in a later analysis to score TCR-TCR, TCR-HLA and TCR-CMV co-occurrence, with a repertoire-size bias correction applied to the TCR pairs. To estimate false discovery rates, a later analysis permuted the HLA or CMV assignments 20 times. A later analysis grouped co-occurring TCRs with DBSCAN, adding TCRdist sequence similarity when clustering within HLA-allele-positive subsets. For co-occurrence clustering, repertoires with fewer than 30,000 or more than 120,000 public chains were excluded, along with five repertoires with anomalous nucleotide sharing. Drawn from immuneACCESS, this table holds only the in-frame rearrangements with V and J called that TCRdb kept. Clones are partly lost; checked studies trace under half to an unresolved V gene and leave the rest unexplained. V, J and clone size are those of that table, while D and trimming were read from the DNA. This sample is represented by 90,000 to 120,000 clones; more than 65% of them were singletons. The top ten clones comprise approximately 2% of the sample.

The CDR3 holds 15 amino acids from the cysteine to the phenylalanine. CDR3 DNA is the only sequence kept; it has 45 bases, read in frame from the first base. V loses 6 bases at its end and J loses 7 bases; junction bases beyond the gene matches: 7. According to the germline V gene, CDR1 reads MNHEY and CDR2 reads SVGAGI. The rearranged segments are TRBV6-5 and TRBJ1-6, and 9 bases in between align with TRBD1. Sequencing was done on a sample of PBMCs. This receptor was taken from a man in his thirties or forties in good health and CMV-seronegative. The DNA reads TGTGCCAGCAGGGGGGGGACAGGGAGGAATTCACCCCTCCACTTT. Its amino acids are CASRGGTGRNSPLHF.